The TCR beta chain under discussion was sequenced for a study of CD4 T cells in relation to SARS-CoV-2 and coronaviruses. Study summary: After less than 11 days of antigen culture, PBMC TCR beta CDR3s were sequenced. Controls used an HIV-1 Nef peptide pool or no peptide.

Worth noting for this clone: The antigen remains unidentified.

The study's findings and limits: Roughly 65% of donors had memory CD4+ clonotypes crossrecognizing SARS-CoV-2 and common cold coronavirus spike.

Some clones are missing from TCRdb's copy, which holds only in-frame ones; the method was immunoSEQ multiplex PCR. The sample contains about 20,000 clones, roughly 80% of which appear only once. Germline CDR1 LNHDA, CDR2 SQIVND (reference sequence). The CDR3 contains 13 residues. V shed 4 bases and J shed 2 bases, with 8 bases lying between them. Before the COVID-19 pandemic, during about 2011-2018, CD4+ T cells were taken from unexposed donors. Isolation of CD4+ T cells took place after less than twelve days in culture. The chain uses TRBV19 and TRBJ2-5; TRBD2 might be the D (5 bases). Sequences were obtained from CD4+ T cells from PBMCs, cultured in vitro. The origin of this receptor is a human donor in good health. The CDR3 sequence is CASSREIQETQYF. The CDR3 region has the DNA TGTGCCAGTAGTAGGGAGATTCAAGAGACCCAGTACTTC.